One TCR beta chain is described in this entry. The antigen is undetermined. The sample belongs to a study of cytomegalovirus exposure and HLA in healthy donors. Study results and caveats: Investigators reported some 150 TCR beta chains as tied to cytomegalovirus. Confirmation was obtained in vitro that a few CMV-associated chains are specific for CMV antigens.

Libraries were prepared by immunoSEQ multiplex PCR; TCRdb keeps only in-frame clonotypes and omits some of them. This sample has roughly 220,000 clones; about 89% occur once, and the top ten carry roughly 1%. This clonotype originated in a woman aged 18-35 years in good health and CMV-seronegative. The sample comprised PBMCs.

CDR3 bases: TGTGCCAGCAGCGGGGGACTCAGGGACACTGAAGCTTTCTTT. It codes for CASSGGLRDTEAFF. The chain combines TRBV9 with TRBJ1-1, with a weak D call TRBD1 (5 bases). CDR3 size: 14 residues. The V gene's germline CDR1 is SGDLS and CDR2 YYNGEE. V gave up 3 bases and J gave up 3 bases, with 12 bases separating them.